Listed here are 28 T cell receptor beta chains from one sample, sequenced in a study of blood T cell repertoires in COVID-19 (dated by TCRdb to 2020 to 2022). Receptor amplification or capture employed the immunoSEQ multiplex PCR assay. This immuneACCESS table, as held by TCRdb, lists in-frame sequences with V and J called but not all clones. Of the missing ones, under half trace to an unresolved V gene in checked studies; the others have no known cause. Across this sample there are about 480,000 clones, with 80% to 90% seen only once. The biggest ten clones account for 6.5% to 8.5% of the sample. Material for sequencing was PBMCs or T cells enriched from blood (not recorded which). The origin of the receptors is a woman aged 55-75 years who had recovered from COVID-19.

This chain uses TRBV5-8 with TRBJ2-3, with 7 positions matching TRBD2. V shed 4 bases and J 1 base; nucleotides not matched to a gene: 3. Germline CDR1 and CDR2: SGHTS and YDEGEE. This CDR3 has 14 residues. The CDR3 coding sequence is TGTGCCAGCAGCCCAACTAGCGGCACAGATACGCAGTATTTT. It is translated as CASSPTSGTDTQYF.

This chain's CDR3 is CASSPDRATNEKLFF. The CDR3 region has the DNA TGTGCCAGCAGTCCAGACAGGGCAACTAATGAAAAACTGTTTTTT. This chain joins TRBV7-2 and TRBJ1-4, with 7 bases fitting TRBD1. Germline V gene sequence: CDR1 SGHTA, CDR2 FQGNSA. This CDR3 is 15 amino acids long. Trimming cost V 6 bases and J 0 bases; bases outside gene matches: 4. Variable domain in full (rest from reference TRBV7-2 and TRBJ1-4): GAGVSQSPSNKVTEKGKDVELRCDPISGHTALYWYRQSLGQGLEFLIYFQGNSAPDKSGLPSDRFSAERTGGSVSTLTIQRTQQEDSAVYLCASSPDRATNEKLFFGSGTQLSVL.

The rearrangement uses TRBV4-1 and TRBJ1-2; unclear D gene. The CDR3 covers 16 residues. Per the germline V gene, CDR1 is MGHRA and CDR2 is YSYEKL. The germline V and J ends were trimmed by 1 base and 5 bases, with 17 bases remaining between them. This CDR3 is CASSQGAEGGGYGYTF. For the CDR3, the DNA is TGCGCCAGCAGCCAAGGGGCGGAGGGAGGAGGGTATGGCTACACCTTC.

The V and J genes are TRBV3-1 (or the pseudogene TRBV3-2) and TRBJ2-7; a possible D gene is TRBD1 (5 bases). The CDR3 covers 15 residues. CDR1 is LGHDT, CDR2 YNNKEL, per germline (reference sequence). V gave up 1 base and J gave up 0 bases, with 10 bases separating them. The CDR3 reads CASSQVPGSSYEQYF. The CDR3 bases are TGTGCCAGCAGCCAAGTACCAGGGTCCTCCTACGAGCAGTACTTC.

This chain's CDR3 is CASSLVPDRGIGEQFF. CDR3 sequence (DNA): TGTGCCAGCAGCTTAGTTCCCGACAGGGGAATTGGTGAGCAGTTCTTC. V is TRBV7-8 and J is TRBJ2-1; 8 bases are a match to TRBD1. The CDR3 has 16 amino acids. The germline V gene encodes CDR1 SGHVS and CDR2 FQNEAQ. Germline trimming cut 1 base from V and 9 bases from J; bases unmatched to any gene: 11.

The chain is built from TRBV19 and TRBJ2-1; 8 bases map to TRBD1. This CDR3 has 17 residues. Germline CDR1 and CDR2: LNHDA and SQIVND (reference sequence). With 5 bases clipped from V and 2 bases from J, the junction kept 11 bases outside the gene matches. The CDR3 reads CASSSETGGKTYNEQFF. Written as DNA, the CDR3 is TGTGCCAGTAGTTCGGAAACAGGGGGGAAGACCTACAATGAGCAGTTCTTC.

The chain employs TRBV12-5 and TRBJ1-4; D perhaps matches TRBD1 (6 bases). Trimming left V 6 bases short and J 4 bases short, with 9 bases between. Germline CDR1 reads LGHNT; CDR2 reads FRNRAP. The CDR3 is 13 amino acids. CDR3 residues: CASGAGDNEKLFF. The CDR3 DNA reads TGTGCTAGTGGGGCAGGGGATAATGAAAAACTGTTTTTT.

The chain has TRBV3-1 (or the pseudogene TRBV3-2) and TRBJ2-6; tentative D call: TRBD2 (5 bases). From germline, CDR1 is LGHDT and CDR2 YNNKEL (reference sequence). V was clipped by 2 bases and J by 3 bases, with 14 bases between them. The CDR3 contains 17 residues. The CDR3 nucleotides are TGTGCCAGCAGCCAATCCTCGGGGATTGTTGGGGCCAACGTCCTGACTTTC. It yields the protein CASSQSSGIVGANVLTF.

V is TRBV6-5 and J is TRBJ1-1; 7 positions agree with TRBD1. V lost 3 bases to trimming and J lost 5 bases; unmatched junction nucleotides: 9. Per germline, CDR1 MNHEY and CDR2 SVGAGI. The CDR3 is 15 residues long. CDR3: CASSYSTGSGTEAFF. CDR3 nucleotide sequence: TGTGCCAGCAGTTATTCGACAGGGAGTGGAACTGAAGCTTTCTTT.

This clone turned up a few times. J is TRBJ1-4 and V is TRBV29-1; D unclear. The V gene's germline CDR1 is SQVTM and CDR2 ANQGSEA. The CDR3 length is 14 residues. V was pared by 4 bases and J by 4 bases, with 13 bases between. The CDR3 loop reads CSVAEGLSNEKLFF. In DNA form, the CDR3 reads TGCAGCGTTGCCGAGGGATTGAGTAATGAAAAACTGTTTTTT.

Only one count was recorded for this clone. The chain is built from TRBV5-6 and TRBJ2-3; possibly TRBD2 for D (5 bases). V lost 3 bases, J lost 3 bases, and 11 bases lay in between. The CDR3 consists of 14 residues. Germline V gives CDR1 SGHDT, CDR2 YYEEEE. The CDR3 spells CASSSRTGTDTQYF. In nucleotides, the CDR3 is TGTGCCAGCAGCTCTCGGACGGGAACAGATACGCAGTATTTT.

The rearrangement joins TRBV29-1 to TRBJ2-7, with D perhaps matching TRBD2 (7 bases). CDR1 SQVTM and CDR2 ANQGSEA come from the germline V gene. With 7 bases removed from V and 2 bases from J, the gap between germline ends came to 18 bases. The CDR3 extends over 14 amino acids. The CDR3 region is CSAFVAGATYEQYF. In DNA form, the CDR3 reads TGCAGCGCCTTCGTTGCGGGGGCAACCTACGAGCAGTACTTC.

This sequence joins TRBV10-2 and TRBJ2-5, with 9 bases matching TRBD1. The junction had 4 bases not matched to a gene; V was cut back by 2 bases and J by 3 bases. This CDR3 region has 15 residues. Germline V lookup: CDR1 WSHSY, CDR2 SAAADI. CDR3 residues: CASSEPTGGKETQYF. CDR3 in DNA: TGCGCCAGCAGTGAGCCGACAGGGGGTAAAGAGACCCAGTACTTC.

This clone has only one observation. The chain links TRBV9 to TRBJ2-2, with D perhaps TRBD1 (5 bases). With 3 bases removed from V and 1 base from J, the gap between germline ends came to 16 bases. The germline V gene encodes CDR1 SGDLS and CDR2 YYNGEE. The length of the CDR3 is 17 residues. The CDR3 DNA reads as TGTGCCAGCAGCGGTATTCGTACAGGTTGGAACACCGGGGAGCTGTTTTTT. This translates into CASSGIRTGWNTGELFF.

This rearrangement joins TRBV9 to TRBJ2-5; TRBD2 matches at 9 bases. Germline values: CDR1 SGDLS, CDR2 YYNGEE. The junction had 1 base not matched to a gene; V was cut back by 0 bases and J by 1 base. The CDR3 consists of 15 residues. The CDR3: CASSVGTSAQETQYF. The CDR3 region has the DNA TGTGCCAGCAGCGTAGGGACTAGCGCCCAAGAGACCCAGTACTTC.

The chain employs TRBV5-1 and TRBJ1-5; 7 bases are shared with TRBD1. The V gene's germline CDR1 is SGHRS and CDR2 YFSETQ. This CDR3 is built from 14 residues. The ends lost 2 bases at V and 8 bases at J; junction bases unmatched: 7. CDR3 coding DNA: TGCGCCAGCAGCTTTGACAGGGAGGTGGAGCCCCAGCATTTT. This encodes CASSFDREVEPQHF.

The gene calls are TRBV13 and TRBJ1-3; 9 bases are a match to TRBD1. The CDR3 runs to 15 residues. CDR1 is PRHDT and CDR2 is FYEKMQ in the germline V gene (reference sequence). With 5 bases clipped from V and 3 bases from J, the junction kept 5 bases outside the gene matches. The CDR3 DNA is TGTGCCAGCAGCCGGAACAGGGGGCTTGGAAACACCATATATTTT. Its protein is CASSRNRGLGNTIYF.

In its sample, this clone was seen once. The chain employs TRBV4-1 and TRBJ1-4; 10 positions agree with TRBD1. Trimming at V came to 4 bases and at J to 7 bases, leaving 9 bases not matched to a gene. The CDR3 extends over 16 amino acids. Per germline, CDR1 MGHRA and CDR2 YSYEKL. CDR3 nucleotide sequence: TGCGCCAGCAGCCTCCCTGGACAGGGGGTCGGTGAAAAACTGTTTTTT. It codes for CASSLPGQGVGEKLFF.

V usage is TRBV2 and J usage is TRBJ1-1; TRBD1 aligns across 8 bases. The CDR3 totals 13 residues. Per the germline V gene, CDR1 is SNHLY and CDR2 is FYNNEI. J was trimmed by 4 bases and V by 6 bases; bases with no gene match: 4. The CDR3 DNA sequence: TGTGCCAGCAGGGACAGGGAGGGCACTGAAGCTTTCTTT. It translates to CASRDREGTEAFF. Supplemented by reference TRBV2 and TRBJ1-1, the full variable domain reads EPEVTQTPSHQVTQMGQEVILRCVPISNHLYFYWYRQILGQKVEFLVSFYNNEISEKSEIFDDQFSVERPDGSNFTLKIRSTKLEDSAMYFCASRDREGTEAFFGQGTRLTVV.

The chain uses TRBV7-9 and TRBJ1-3, with TRBD1 matching over 8 bases. V dropped 5 bases and J dropped 3; count of bases not matched to a gene: 6. The CDR3 is 15 residues long. CDR1 is SEHNR, CDR2 FQNEAQ, per germline (reference sequence). This CDR3 is CASSIGQGSGNTIYF. In nucleotides, the CDR3 is TGTGCCAGCAGCATCGGACAGGGCAGTGGAAACACCATATATTTT.

The chain is built from TRBV5-6 and TRBJ2-5; TRBD1 agrees at 7 bases. Trimming removed 4 bases from V and 1 base from J; junction bases left unmatched: 4. Per germline, CDR1 SGHDT and CDR2 YYEEEE. There are 14 residues in the CDR3. CDR3 protein: CASSTWDSQETQYF. The CDR3 region has the DNA TGTGCCAGCAGCACCTGGGACAGCCAAGAGACCCAGTACTTC.

The chain combines TRBV18 with TRBJ1-4; TRBD1 is a possible D gene (6 bases). CDR1 is KGHSH, CDR2 LQKENI, per germline. The CDR3 length is 15 residues. Trimming stripped 2 bases from V and 7 bases from J, with 14 bases between. CDR3: CASSPRTAGSEKLFF. The CDR3 DNA is TGTGCCAGCTCACCAAGGACAGCTGGAAGTGAAAAACTGTTTTTT. Filled out from reference TRBV18 and TRBJ1-4, the complete variable domain reads NAGVMQNPRHLVRRRGQEARLRCSPMKGHSHVYWYRQLPEEGLKFMVYLQKENIIDESGMPKERFSAEFPKEGPSILRIQQVVRGDSAAYFCASSPRTAGSEKLFFGSGTQLSVL.

The chain recombines TRBV3-1 (or the pseudogene TRBV3-2) with TRBJ2-3; 9 bases align to TRBD1. CDR3 length equals 15 residues. Trimming removed 4 bases from V and 3 bases from J; junction bases left unmatched: 5. Looked up from germline, CDR1 is LGHDT and CDR2 is YNNKEL (reference sequence). The CDR3 spells CASSRKGTGTDTQYF. Here the CDR3 DNA reads TGTGCCAGCAGCCGAAAAGGGACAGGGACAGATACGCAGTATTTT.

This sequence joins TRBV3-1 (or the pseudogene TRBV3-2) and TRBJ2-3, with a tentative D call TRBD1 (6 bases). V lost 0 bases to trimming and J lost 7 bases, with 11 bases between them. Germline V gene sequence: CDR1 LGHDT, CDR2 YNNKEL (reference sequence). This CDR3 has 14 residues. The CDR3 coding sequence is TGTGCCAGCAGCCAAGATGGCAGGGGCCATACGCAGTATTTT. This translates into CASSQDGRGHTQYF.

The chain employs TRBV20-1 and TRBJ1-2; TRBD1 matches 7 bases. This CDR3 is 18 amino acids long. CDR1 is DFQATT, CDR2 SNEGSKA, per germline (reference sequence). Trimming at V came to 3 bases and at J to 4 bases, leaving 20 bases not matched to a gene. The CDR3 DNA reads TGCAGTGCTAGTCTTAGACAGGGTCCATACGCTTGGCTCTATGGCTACACCTTC. Translating gives CSASLRQGPYAWLYGYTF.

The rearrangement links TRBV7-9 to TRBJ2-1, with D maybe TRBD2 (6 bases). V lost 3 bases, J lost 6 bases, and 12 bases lay in between. CDR1 and CDR2 from the germline V gene are SEHNR and FQNEAQ (reference sequence). This CDR3 region has 14 residues. Here the CDR3 DNA reads TGTGCCAGCAGCTTTCAGCCCGGGGGCAATGAGCAGTTCTTC. Translation gives CASSFQPGGNEQFF.

The chain has TRBV5-6 and TRBJ1-4; D unclear. There are 16 residues in the CDR3. CDR1 and CDR2 (germline): SGHDT, YYEEEE. The ends were cut back, 4 bases at V and 0 bases at J, with 13 bases in the middle. The CDR3 loop reads CASSPRGLATNEKLFF. The CDR3 DNA reads TGTGCCAGCAGCCCCCGGGGTCTGGCAACTAATGAAAAACTGTTTTTT.

This rearrangement joins TRBV4-2 to TRBJ2-2; TRBD1 matches at 10 bases. Germline CDR1 is LGHNA and CDR2 is YNFKEQ. This CDR3 is 17 amino acids long. The trim removed 8 bases at V and 7 bases at J, leaving 16 bases unmatched. CDR3 amino acids: CASGGRGQGKIGGELFF. In DNA, the CDR3 is TGTGCCAGCGGGGGACGGGGACAGGGGAAGATCGGCGGGGAGCTGTTTTTT.